The next 9 T cell receptor beta chains were all read from a single sample in a study of T cell repertoires in cytomegalovirus infection. MiXCR, applied by TCRdb to the reads, yields one record per CDR3 protein. In the table there are tens of thousands of distinct CDR3 sequences, 20% to 25% of which are singletons. Antigens for these TCRs are unknown. Sequences were derived from CD8+ T cells from cultured PBMCs, sampled from culture after CMV antigen stimulation. These receptors came from a human donor in good health (CMV status not recorded). Some clones in this sample may be carry-over from other donors' samples.

The rearrangement uses TRBV12-3 or TRBV12-4 and TRBJ2-1, with D perhaps matching TRBD2 (6 bases). Trimming shortened V by 7 bases and J by 4 bases, and 17 bases separated the two germline ends. The CDR3 runs to 15 residues. The CDR3: CASTYLHGGYNEQFF. CDR3 nucleotides: TGTGCCAGCACATACCTCCACGGGGGATACAATGAGCAGTTCTTC.

There are a few counts of this clonotype. The chain combines TRBV7-2 with TRBJ2-1; TRBD2 matches at 7 bases. Trimming cost V 1 base and J 0 bases; bases outside gene matches: 0. The CDR3 extends over 15 amino acids. Germline-derived CDR1 and CDR2 are SGHTA and FQGNSA. The CDR3 is CASSLGGGSYNEQFF. CDR3 sequence (DNA): TGTGCCAGCAGCTTAGGCGGGGGCTCCTACAATGAGCAGTTCTTC.

CDR3: CASSLQGLQGNTIYF. The CDR3 coding sequence is TGTGCCAGCAGTCTACAGGGGCTGCAAGGAAACACCATATATTTT. V usage is TRBV12-3 or TRBV12-4 and J usage is TRBJ1-3; 7 bases fit TRBD1. Unmatched junction bases numbered 8, after V lost 5 bases and J lost 4 bases. The CDR3 spans 15 residues.

This clonotype occurred many times. The genes are TRBV7-2 and TRBJ2-7; D may match TRBD1 or TRBD2 (7 bases each). Germline CDR1 SGHTA, CDR2 FQGNSA. The CDR3 extends over 15 amino acids. V was cut by 4 bases and J by 1 base, with 14 bases left in between. CDR3 loop: CASSSRGRGSYEQYF. In DNA form, the CDR3 reads TGTGCCAGCAGCTCGAGGGGGCGGGGGTCCTACGAGCAGTACTTC.

This chain links TRBV29-1 with TRBJ2-1; D tentatively fits TRBD1 or TRBD2 (5 bases each). The CDR3 spans 14 residues. Germline V gives CDR1 SQVTM, CDR2 ANQGSEA. V was cut by 7 bases and J by 4 bases, with 17 bases left in between. The CDR3 nucleotides are TGCAGCGGGGCCCGGGAAGGGGTATACAATGAGCAGTTCTTC. This codes for CSGAREGVYNEQFF.

This clonotype was counted only a few times. The junction departs from germline at one end; a sequencing error may be responsible. The chain joins TRBV7-8 to TRBJ2-7, with TRBD2 identical over 10 bases. Germline CDR1 reads SGHVS; CDR2 reads FQNEAQ. The CDR3 extends over 13 amino acids. The CDR3 DNA reads TGTGCCAGCAGCCTAGCGGGAGCGAGTGAGCAGTACTTC. It specifies CASSLAGASEQYF.

The chain uses TRBV7-9 and TRBJ2-1, with 11 bases aligning to TRBD2. The length of the CDR3 is 14 residues. The germline gives CDR1 SEHNR, CDR2 FQNEAQ (reference sequence). The ends lost 6 bases at V and 9 bases at J; junction bases unmatched: 7. The CDR3 sequence is CASRTVAGGPEQFF. CDR3 bases: TGTGCCAGCAGGACAGTAGCGGGAGGGCCTGAGCAGTTCTTC.

The J gene is TRBJ1-1, the V gene TRBV4-2; D unclear. Per the germline V gene, CDR1 is LGHNA and CDR2 is YNFKEQ. Trimming shortened V by 0 bases and J by 1 base, and 12 bases separated the two germline ends. This CDR3 has 16 amino acids. The CDR3: CASSQDPAGQNTEAFF. CDR3 sequence (DNA): TGTGCCAGCAGCCAAGATCCTGCAGGTCAGAACACTGAAGCTTTCTTT.

This clonotype was seen a few times. The chain couples TRBV7-9 to TRBJ1-1; D is unclear. Trimming took 5 bases from V and 1 from J, leaving 11 bases between them. This CDR3 is built from 14 residues. The germline V gene encodes CDR1 SEHNR and CDR2 FQNEAQ (reference sequence). CDR3 protein: CASSRVTGNTEAFF. The DNA for the CDR3 is TGTGCCAGCAGCCGAGTAACGGGGAACACTGAAGCTTTCTTT. Using reference TRBV7-9 and TRBJ1-1 for the parts outside the CDR3, the full variable domain is DTGVSQNPRHKITKRGQNVTFRCDPISEHNRLYWYRQTLGQGPEFLTYFQNEAQLEKSRLLSDRFSAERPKGSFSTLEIQRTEQGDSAMYLCASSRVTGNTEAFFGQGTRLTVV.